A selection of T cell receptor beta chains follows, all from one sample in a study of blood T cell repertoires in COVID-19. Profiled with immunoSEQ multiplex PCR; TCRdb holds only in-frame clones, not every one. The table lists about 120,000 clones, about 85% of them singletons. The sample comprised peripheral blood. All receptors come from a man older than 75 with acute or convalescent COVID-19. CDR3s include the opening cysteine and the closing phenylalanine or tryptophan. Each record gives: clone size, V gene, J gene, CDR3 protein. Not all rows give a size; the values are once, few, many and, for expanded clones, a class.

NA	TRBV3-1/TRBV3-2	TRBJ1-3	CASSRSGQSLHTIYF
NA	TRBV2	TRBJ1-5	CASRISGVSNQPQHF
NA	TRBV5-5	TRBJ2-7	CASSNLYEQYF
NA	TRBV18	TRBJ2-7	CASSPPGSEYEQYF
NA	TRBV6-6	TRBJ2-1	CASTSPSYNEQFF
NA	TRBV19	TRBJ1-2	CASSPRTGGGYGYTF
few	TRBV30	TRBJ1-5	CAWAEAGPQHF
NA	TRBV7-2	TRBJ2-7	CASSLPGGTANYEQYF
NA	TRBV18	TRBJ2-3	CASSPFTDTQYF
NA	TRBV6-5	TRBJ1-1	CASRLDGVNTEAFF
NA	TRBV27	TRBJ2-7	CASSFRPGQGARYEQYF
NA	TRBV4-2	TRBJ1-3	CASSQDLRQNSGNTIYF
NA	TRBV30	TRBJ2-7	CAWAGTSGYEQYF
few	TRBV2	TRBJ2-2	CATSNGTLVGELFF
NA	TRBV7-2	TRBJ1-5	CASSLLGRANQPQHF